This T cell receptor (beta chain) was documented in a study of T-cell reconstitution after alpha-beta-depleted transplantation in children. Trimming took off 3 bases at V and 5 bases at J, with 14 bases between the two ends. Germline V lookup: CDR1 LNHDA, CDR2 SQIVND (reference sequence). The length of the CDR3 is 15 residues. This clonotype has a handful of counts. It was with unique molecular identifiers that the TCRbeta library was prepared. MiXCR, run by TCRdb on the PCR reads, gives a single entry per CDR3 protein. The table shows under 350,000 distinct CDR3 sequences, with 9.5% to 10% occurring only once.

The sample was PBMCs from the stem cell graft donor, taken from the stem cell graft. The receptor was isolated from a human donor who donated a stem cell graft to a child with SCID. The V call is TRBV19, the J call TRBJ2-1, with D tentatively TRBD2 (6 bases). In DNA form, the CDR3 reads TGTGCCAGTAGTATCCGGGGTAGCGGTAACAATGAGCAGTTCTTC. Protein sequence: CASSIRGSGNNEQFF.